This T cell receptor beta chain is from a study of CXCR3-negative and CXCR3-positive naive CD8 T cells. General study results and limits: Diversity in memory CD8+ cells fell much lower than the comparably high levels seen in both naive subsets. TCR interaction strength was inferred from TRB CDR3 physicochemistry, as CD5 matched across naive subsets.

CDR3 size: 13 residues. Germline values: CDR1 MNHEY, CDR2 SMNVEV (reference sequence). For this clonotype: The antigen is undetermined.

It was by 5' RACE with UMI labels that the TRB cDNA libraries were prepared. Reprocessing the 5' RACE reads, TCRdb reports a single entry for every CDR3 protein and omits DNA. This sample's table has about 38,000 distinct CDR3 sequences. The chain is built from TRBV27 and TRBJ2-3; TCRdb calls TRBD1, which cannot be checked without DNA. Sequenced: memory CD8+ T cells from blood. The source is a human donor in good health. Some clones in this sample may be carry-over from other donors' samples. The CDR3 loop is CASSEGSTDTQYF.